This TCR beta chain derives from a study of T cells in Graves' hyperthyroidism and ophthalmopathy. TCR beta CDR3 regions were amplified from RNA transcripts. The HTBI primer set was used in a first-round RT-PCR of the TCR CDR3. MiXCR was run by TCRdb on the multiplex PCR reads, yielding one entry per CDR3 protein. Among approximately 600,000 distinct CDR3 sequences listed, under 15% were seen once. Study-level findings and limits: Before onset, by a median of approximately 5.9 months, the model predicted ophthalmopathy.

The CDR3 covers 15 residues. V was shortened by 7 bases and J by 4 bases, with 19 bases between the two germline ends. Germline lookup yields CDR1 GTSNPN and CDR2 SVGIG (reference sequence). On this clonotype: The antigen remains undetermined.

This rearrangement joins TRBV30 to TRBJ2-2; a possible D gene is TRBD2 (6 bases). This TCR came from a woman in her forties with Graves' ophthalmopathy. Material: blood. The CDR3 is CASSGSPTLTGELFF. The CDR3 region has the DNA TGTGCCTCAAGCGGGTCTCCGACACTCACCGGGGAGCTGTTTTTT.